A selection of T cell receptor beta chains follows, all from one sample in a study of cytomegalovirus exposure and HLA in healthy donors. Using immunoSEQ multiplex PCR, the repertoire was profiled, and TCRdb retains in-frame clones only, with some absent. Of around 120,000 clones in the sample, about 80% were seen once. The specimen was PBMCs. The receptors were sampled from a man in his 60s in good health and CMV-seropositive. The CDR3 runs from the conserved cysteine through the conserved F or W. D genes are given only for firm matches. Part of the rows lack a size; the others show once, few, many or a class for expanded clones.

d_gene	abundance	v_gene	j_gene	CDR3aa	CDR3nt
-	-	TRBV7-2	TRBJ1-1	CASSRDRGYHTEAFF	TGTGCCAGCAGCAGAGATCGGGGGTACCACACTGAAGCTTTCTTT
-	once	TRBV19	TRBJ1-1	CASSISAMNTEAFF	TGTGCCAGTAGTATCAGTGCCATGAACACTGAAGCTTTCTTT
-	-	TRBV2	TRBJ2-6	CASSEGRGSGANVLTF	TGTGCCAGCAGTGAAGGAAGGGGGTCTGGGGCCAACGTCCTGACTTTC
-	-	TRBV21-1	TRBJ2-7	CASSKEDRALFSYEQYF	TGTGCCAGCAGCAAAGAGGACAGGGCGCTATTCTCCTACGAGCAGTACTTC
-	-	TRBV28	TRBJ2-7	CASSLSLYEQYF	TGTGCCAGCAGTTTATCTCTTTACGAGCAGTACTTC
TRBD1	-	TRBV28	TRBJ1-1	CASSSPGTAFIEAFF	TGTGCCAGCAGTTCACCCGGGACAGCGTTTATAGAAGCTTTCTTT
-	-	TRBV18	TRBJ1-2	CASSPAAGGAYGYTF	TGTGCCAGCTCACCAGCCGCGGGGGGCGCTTATGGCTACACCTTC
-	few	TRBV4-1	TRBJ2-3	CASSPQGRSTDTQYF	TGCGCCAGCAGCCCTCAGGGTCGTAGCACAGATACGCAGTATTTT
TRBD1	-	TRBV6-4	TRBJ1-2	CASSQTGDYGYTF	TGTGCCAGCAGTCAAACAGGGGACTATGGCTACACCTTC
TRBD1	few	TRBV10-3	TRBJ2-1	CAISERTGTANNEQFF	TGTGCCATCAGTGAACGTACCGGGACAGCCAACAATGAGCAGTTCTTC
TRBD2	once	TRBV5-1	TRBJ2-3	CASSLPGLSTTDTQYF	TGCGCCAGCAGCTTGCCGGGACTATCAACAACAGATACGCAGTATTTT
TRBD1	-	TRBV5-5	TRBJ1-2	CASSLGTGDPTNYGYTF	TGTGCCAGCAGCTTGGGGACAGGGGATCCTACTAACTATGGCTACACCTTC
TRBD2	once	TRBV4-2	TRBJ2-7	CASSPGLASSYEQYF	TGTGCCAGCAGCCCCGGACTAGCGAGCTCCTACGAGCAGTACTTC